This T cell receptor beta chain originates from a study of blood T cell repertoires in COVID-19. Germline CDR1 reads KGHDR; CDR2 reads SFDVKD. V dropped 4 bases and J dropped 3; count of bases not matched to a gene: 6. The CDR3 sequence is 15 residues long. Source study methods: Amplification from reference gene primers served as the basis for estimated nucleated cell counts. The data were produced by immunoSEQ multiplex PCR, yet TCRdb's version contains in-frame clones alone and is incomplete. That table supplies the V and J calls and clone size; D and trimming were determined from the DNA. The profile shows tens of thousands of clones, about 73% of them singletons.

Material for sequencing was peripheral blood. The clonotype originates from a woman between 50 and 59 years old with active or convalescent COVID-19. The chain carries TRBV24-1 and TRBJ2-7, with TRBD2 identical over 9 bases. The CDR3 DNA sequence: TGTGCCACCAGTGACCCGGGGACTAGCAACTACGAGCAGTACTTC. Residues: CATSDPGTSNYEQYF.